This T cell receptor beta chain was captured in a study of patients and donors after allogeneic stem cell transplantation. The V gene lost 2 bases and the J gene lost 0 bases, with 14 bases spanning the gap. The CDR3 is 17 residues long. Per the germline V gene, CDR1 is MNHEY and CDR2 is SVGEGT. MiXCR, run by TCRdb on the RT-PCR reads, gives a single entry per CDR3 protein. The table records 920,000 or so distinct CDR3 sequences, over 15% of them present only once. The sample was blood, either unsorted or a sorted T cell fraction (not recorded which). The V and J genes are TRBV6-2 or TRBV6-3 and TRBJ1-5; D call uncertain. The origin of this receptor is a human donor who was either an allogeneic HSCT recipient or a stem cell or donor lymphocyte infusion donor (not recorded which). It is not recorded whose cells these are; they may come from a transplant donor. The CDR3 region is CASSYPVGPASNQPQHF. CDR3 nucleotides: TGTGCCAGCAGTTACCCAGTTGGACCTGCTAGCAATCAGCCCCAGCATTTT.